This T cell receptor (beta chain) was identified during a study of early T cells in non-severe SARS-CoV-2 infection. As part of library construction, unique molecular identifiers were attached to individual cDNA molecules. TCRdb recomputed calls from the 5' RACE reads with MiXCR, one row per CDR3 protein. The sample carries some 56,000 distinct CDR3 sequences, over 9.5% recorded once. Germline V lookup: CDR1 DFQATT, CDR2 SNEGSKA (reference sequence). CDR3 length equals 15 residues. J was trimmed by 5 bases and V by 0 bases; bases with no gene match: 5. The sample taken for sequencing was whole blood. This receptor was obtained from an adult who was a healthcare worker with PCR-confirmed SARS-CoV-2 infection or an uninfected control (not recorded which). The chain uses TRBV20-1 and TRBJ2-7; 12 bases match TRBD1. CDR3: CSARDPGQGAHEQYF. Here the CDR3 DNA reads TGCAGTGCTAGAGATCCGGGACAGGGGGCCCACGAGCAGTACTTC.